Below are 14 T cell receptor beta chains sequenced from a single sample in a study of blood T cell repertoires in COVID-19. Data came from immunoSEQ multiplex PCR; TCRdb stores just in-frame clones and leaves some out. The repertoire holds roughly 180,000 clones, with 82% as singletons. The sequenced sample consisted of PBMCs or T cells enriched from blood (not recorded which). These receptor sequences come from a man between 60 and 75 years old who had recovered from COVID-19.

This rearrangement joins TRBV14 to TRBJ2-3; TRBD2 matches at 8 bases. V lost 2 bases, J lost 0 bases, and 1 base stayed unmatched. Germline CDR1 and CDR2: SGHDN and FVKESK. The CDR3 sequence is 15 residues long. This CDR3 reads CASSQPGGSTDTQYF. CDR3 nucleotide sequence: TGTGCCAGCAGCCAACCGGGGGGGAGCACAGATACGCAGTATTTT.

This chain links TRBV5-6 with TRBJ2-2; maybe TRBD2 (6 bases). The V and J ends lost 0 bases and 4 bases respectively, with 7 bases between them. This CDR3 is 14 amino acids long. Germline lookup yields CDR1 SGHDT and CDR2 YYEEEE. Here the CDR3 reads CASSLAGGTGELFF. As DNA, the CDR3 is TGTGCCAGCAGCTTGGCCGGGGGCACCGGGGAGCTGTTTTTT.

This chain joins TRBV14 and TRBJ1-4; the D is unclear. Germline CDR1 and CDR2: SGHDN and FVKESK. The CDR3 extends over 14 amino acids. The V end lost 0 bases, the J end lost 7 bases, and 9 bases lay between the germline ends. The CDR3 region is CASSQEVFGEKLFF. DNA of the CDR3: TGTGCCAGCAGCCAAGAGGTATTCGGTGAAAAACTGTTTTTT.

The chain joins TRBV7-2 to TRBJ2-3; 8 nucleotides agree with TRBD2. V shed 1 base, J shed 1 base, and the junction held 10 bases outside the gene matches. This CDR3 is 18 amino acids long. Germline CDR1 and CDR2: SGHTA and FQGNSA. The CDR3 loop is CASSLETGWRGGTDTQYF. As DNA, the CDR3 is TGTGCCAGCAGCTTAGAGACGGGGTGGCGGGGGGGCACAGATACGCAGTATTTT. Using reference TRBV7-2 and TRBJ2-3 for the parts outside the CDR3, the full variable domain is GAGVSQSPSNKVTEKGKDVELRCDPISGHTALYWYRQSLGQGLEFLIYFQGNSAPDKSGLPSDRFSAERTGGSVSTLTIQRTQQEDSAVYLCASSLETGWRGGTDTQYFGPGTRLTVL.

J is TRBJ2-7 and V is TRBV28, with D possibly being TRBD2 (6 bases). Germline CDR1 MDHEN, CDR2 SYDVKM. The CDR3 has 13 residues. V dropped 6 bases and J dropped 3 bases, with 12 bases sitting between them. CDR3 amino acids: CASSQPTSYEQYF. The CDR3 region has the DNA TGTGCCAGCAGCCAACCGACTAGCTACGAGCAGTACTTC.

CDR3 in amino acids: CATLPRGTGDEKLFF. As DNA, the CDR3 is TGTGCCACTCTCCCGAGGGGGACAGGGGATGAAAAACTGTTTTTT. The chain joins TRBV19 to TRBJ1-4; 10 positions agree with TRBD1. The CDR3 runs to 15 residues. The V and J ends lost 10 bases and 6 bases, in that order; junction bases with no gene match: 11. Germline CDR1 LNHDA, CDR2 SQIVND (reference sequence).

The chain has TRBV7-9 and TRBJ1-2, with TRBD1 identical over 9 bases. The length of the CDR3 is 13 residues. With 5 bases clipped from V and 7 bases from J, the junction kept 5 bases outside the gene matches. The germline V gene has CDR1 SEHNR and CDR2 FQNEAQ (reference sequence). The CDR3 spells CASSQQGASGYTF. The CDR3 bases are TGTGCCAGCAGCCAACAGGGGGCCAGTGGCTACACCTTC.

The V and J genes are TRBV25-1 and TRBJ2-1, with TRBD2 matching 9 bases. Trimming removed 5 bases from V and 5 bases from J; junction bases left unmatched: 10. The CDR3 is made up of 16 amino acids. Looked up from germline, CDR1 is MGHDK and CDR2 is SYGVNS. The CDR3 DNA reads TGTGCCAGCAGTTCCCCGCGGGAGGGACCCCACAATGAGCAGTTCTTC. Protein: CASSSPREGPHNEQFF.

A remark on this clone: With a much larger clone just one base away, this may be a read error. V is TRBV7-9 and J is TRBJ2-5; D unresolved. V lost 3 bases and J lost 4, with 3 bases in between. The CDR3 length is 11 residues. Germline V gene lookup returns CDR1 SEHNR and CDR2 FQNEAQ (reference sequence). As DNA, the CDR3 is TGTGCCAGCAGCTTCGGAGAGACCCAGTACTTC. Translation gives CASSFGETQYF.

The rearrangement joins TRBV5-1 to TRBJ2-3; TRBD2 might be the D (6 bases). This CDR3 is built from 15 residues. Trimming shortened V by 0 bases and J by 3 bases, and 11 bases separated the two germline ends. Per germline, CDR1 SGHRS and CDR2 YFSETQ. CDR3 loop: CASSLVRGATDTQYF. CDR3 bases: TGCGCCAGCAGCTTGGTGCGGGGAGCGACAGATACGCAGTATTTT.

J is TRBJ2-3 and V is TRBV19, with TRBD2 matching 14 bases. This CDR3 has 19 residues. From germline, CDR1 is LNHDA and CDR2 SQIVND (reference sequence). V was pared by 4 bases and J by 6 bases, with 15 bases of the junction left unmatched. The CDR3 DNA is TGTGCCAGTAGTACTCGGACTAGCGGGAGGCCTGCATCCAGGGATACGCAGTATTTT. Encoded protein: CASSTRTSGRPASRDTQYF.

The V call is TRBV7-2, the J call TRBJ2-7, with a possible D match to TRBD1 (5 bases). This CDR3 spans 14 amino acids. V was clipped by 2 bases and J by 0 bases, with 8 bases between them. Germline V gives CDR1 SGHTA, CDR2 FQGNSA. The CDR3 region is CASSLRGFSYEQYF. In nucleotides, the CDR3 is TGTGCCAGCAGCTTAAGGGGTTTCTCCTACGAGCAGTACTTC.

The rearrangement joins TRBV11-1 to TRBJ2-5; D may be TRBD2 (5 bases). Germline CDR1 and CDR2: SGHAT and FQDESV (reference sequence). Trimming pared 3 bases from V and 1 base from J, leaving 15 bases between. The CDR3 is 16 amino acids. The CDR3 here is CASSFGDRPPQETQYF. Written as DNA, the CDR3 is TGTGCCAGCAGCTTCGGGGATCGGCCCCCCCAAGAGACCCAGTACTTC. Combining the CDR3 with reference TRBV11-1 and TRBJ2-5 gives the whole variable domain EAEVAQSPRYKITEKSQAVAFWCDPISGHATLYWYRQILGQGPELLVQFQDESVVDDSQLPKDRFSAERLKGVDSTLKIQPAELGDSAMYLCASSFGDRPPQETQYFGPGTRLLVL.

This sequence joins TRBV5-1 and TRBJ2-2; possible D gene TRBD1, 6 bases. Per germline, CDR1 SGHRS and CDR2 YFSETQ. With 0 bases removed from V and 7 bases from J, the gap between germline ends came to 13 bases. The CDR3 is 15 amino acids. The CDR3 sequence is CASSLDQGLVGELFF. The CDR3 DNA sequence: TGCGCCAGCAGCTTGGATCAGGGGCTGGTCGGGGAGCTGTTTTTT. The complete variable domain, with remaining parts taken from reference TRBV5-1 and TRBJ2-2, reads KAGVTQTPRYLIKTRGQQVTLSCSPISGHRSVSWYQQTPGQGLQFLFEYFSETQRNKGNFPGRFSGRQFSNSRSEMNVSTLELGDSALYLCASSLDQGLVGELFFGEGSRLTVL.